The text below deals with one T cell receptor beta chain. Its antigen is as yet unknown. This sample was taken from a study of T cells in Graves' hyperthyroidism and ophthalmopathy. Study-level results: Ophthalmopathy and stable hyperthyroidism were told apart by a 13 V-J model.

Hyperthyroidism in the patients, aged 18 to 65, was newly diagnosed and under 2 months in duration. Not enrolled were patients with uncontrolled infection, other autoimmune disease, pregnancy or lactation. Germline CDR1 and CDR2: SGHNT and YYREEE (reference sequence). The CDR3 is 13 amino acids. V lost 4 bases to trimming and J lost 9 bases, with 14 bases between them. Amplified TCR beta CDR3 regions came from RNA transcripts. Researchers ran a first-round RT-PCR on the TCR CDR3 using the HTBI primer set. TCRdb re-derived calls from the multiplex PCR reads in MiXCR, one entry per CDR3 protein. This repertoire shows approximately 270,000 distinct CDR3 sequences, roughly 14% found once; its top ten account for 10% to 15%.

The receptor was derived from a woman aged 35 to 49 with Graves' hyperthyroidism that later progressed to Graves' ophthalmopathy. The rearrangement uses TRBV5-4 and TRBJ2-1; D is perhaps TRBD2 (6 bases). The source material was blood. CDR3 sequence (DNA): TGTGCCAGCAGCGTAGCACTAGCATCTGAGCAGTTCTTC. Translation: CASSVALASEQFF.